A selection of T cell receptor beta chains follows, all from one sample in a study of T cell responses to AZD1222 COVID-19 vaccine. Method: immunoSEQ multiplex PCR; TCRdb's copy keeps in-frame clones and lacks some. The sample lists tens of thousands of clones, 84% occurring once. The sample consisted of peripheral blood, taken on day 0 of AZD1222 vaccination. The receptors were sampled from an adult in good health. The CDR3 runs from the conserved cysteine through the conserved F or W. D genes are given only for firm matches. Expanded clones get a size class; other rows say once, few or many, or leave the size out.

j_call: TRBJ2-3
v_call: TRBV25-1
d_call: TRBD2
clone_size: -
cdr3_aa: CASSEWGGSDTQYF
cdr3_nt: TGTGCCAGCAGTGAATGGGGGGGTTCAGATACGCAGTATTTT

j_call: TRBJ2-3
v_call: TRBV2
d_call: TRBD1
clone_size: few
cdr3_aa: CASSDTGGTDTQYF
cdr3_nt: TGTGCCAGCAGTGATACAGGGGGCACAGATACGCAGTATTTT

j_call: TRBJ2-5
v_call: TRBV3-1/TRBV3-2
d_call: TRBD2
clone_size: -
cdr3_aa: CARKMSTSGVQETQYF
cdr3_nt: TGTGCCAGGAAGATGTCGACTAGCGGGGTTCAAGAGACCCAGTACTTC

j_call: TRBJ1-5
v_call: TRBV28
d_call: TRBD1
clone_size: -
cdr3_aa: CASSSSGTANQPQHF
cdr3_nt: TGTGCCAGCAGTTCATCCGGGACAGCTAATCAGCCCCAGCATTTT

j_call: TRBJ1-2
v_call: TRBV21-1
d_call: -
clone_size: -
cdr3_aa: CASPGAYGYTF
cdr3_nt: TGTGCCAGCCCAGGGGCTTATGGCTACACCTTC

j_call: TRBJ2-3
v_call: TRBV6-5
d_call: -
clone_size: -
cdr3_aa: CASTLDFNTDTQYF
cdr3_nt: TGTGCCAGCACCCTAGACTTTAACACAGATACGCAGTATTTT

j_call: TRBJ1-2
v_call: TRBV10-2
d_call: -
clone_size: -
cdr3_aa: CASGGQQYGYTF
cdr3_nt: TGCGCCAGCGGCGGGCAGCAATATGGCTACACCTTC

j_call: TRBJ2-1
v_call: TRBV10-3
d_call: TRBD1
clone_size: -
cdr3_aa: CAIQGQGDNEQFF
cdr3_nt: TGTGCCATTCAGGGACAGGGGGACAATGAGCAGTTCTTC

j_call: TRBJ2-7
v_call: TRBV3-1/TRBV3-2
d_call: TRBD2
clone_size: -
cdr3_aa: CASSQGASGVSYEQYF
cdr3_nt: TGTGCCAGCAGCCAAGGGGCTAGCGGAGTCTCCTACGAGCAGTACTTC

j_call: TRBJ2-7
v_call: TRBV29-1
d_call: -
clone_size: -
cdr3_aa: CSVGVTSYEQYF
cdr3_nt: TGCAGCGTAGGGGTAACCTCCTACGAGCAGTACTTC

j_call: TRBJ2-5
v_call: TRBV2
d_call: -
clone_size: -
cdr3_aa: CASRGEETQYF
cdr3_nt: TGTGCCAGCAGGGGGGAAGAGACCCAGTACTTC

j_call: TRBJ2-7
v_call: TRBV7-6
d_call: TRBD1
clone_size: -
cdr3_aa: CASSLQAPGQGDYEQYF
cdr3_nt: TGTGCCAGCAGCCTACAAGCCCCGGGACAGGGGGACTACGAGCAGTACTTC

j_call: TRBJ2-5
v_call: TRBV9
d_call: -
clone_size: -
cdr3_aa: CASSVEATGDQETQYF
cdr3_nt: TGTGCCAGCAGCGTAGAGGCGACAGGCGACCAAGAGACCCAGTACTTC

j_call: TRBJ2-1
v_call: TRBV4-2
d_call: TRBD2
clone_size: -
cdr3_aa: CASRRSGTSGGAGEQFF
cdr3_nt: TGTGCCAGCAGACGAAGCGGGACTAGCGGGGGGGCTGGGGAGCAGTTCTTC

j_call: TRBJ1-5
v_call: TRBV5-8
d_call: -
clone_size: -
cdr3_aa: CASSLARDQPQHF
cdr3_nt: TGTGCCAGCAGCTTGGCAAGGGATCAGCCCCAGCATTTT

j_call: TRBJ1-1
v_call: TRBV9
d_call: -
clone_size: -
cdr3_aa: CASSVVGDTEAFF
cdr3_nt: TGTGCCAGCAGCGTAGTAGGGGACACTGAAGCTTTCTTT

j_call: TRBJ2-1
v_call: TRBV24-1
d_call: -
clone_size: -
cdr3_aa: CATRSSESSYNEQFF
cdr3_nt: TGTGCCACCAGGTCATCTGAGAGCTCCTACAATGAGCAGTTCTTC

j_call: TRBJ1-2
v_call: TRBV5-4
d_call: -
clone_size: -
cdr3_aa: CASSLGGFGYTF
cdr3_nt: TGTGCCAGCAGCTTGGGGGGATTTGGCTACACCTTC

j_call: TRBJ1-3
v_call: TRBV7-2
d_call: -
clone_size: medium-sized
cdr3_aa: CASSLMGSPGNTIYF
cdr3_nt: TGTGCCAGCAGCTTAATGGGAAGTCCCGGAAACACCATATATTTT

j_call: TRBJ2-4
v_call: TRBV7-2
d_call: -
clone_size: -
cdr3_aa: CASSLGSKNIQYF
cdr3_nt: TGTGCCAGCAGCTTGGGTTCCAAAAACATTCAGTACTTC

j_call: TRBJ1-1
v_call: TRBV5-1
d_call: -
clone_size: -
cdr3_aa: CASSLRTGMNTEAFF
cdr3_nt: TGCGCCAGCAGCTTACGTACAGGCATGAACACTGAAGCTTTCTTT

j_call: TRBJ2-1
v_call: TRBV14
d_call: TRBD1
clone_size: -
cdr3_aa: CASSQNRDRGHNEQFF
cdr3_nt: TGTGCCAGCAGCCAGAACCGGGACAGGGGCCACAATGAGCAGTTCTTC

j_call: TRBJ1-3
v_call: TRBV11-3
d_call: -
clone_size: -
cdr3_aa: CASSSSSGNTIYF
cdr3_nt: TGTGCCAGCAGCTCCTCCTCTGGAAACACCATATATTTT

j_call: TRBJ1-3
v_call: TRBV19
d_call: -
clone_size: -
cdr3_aa: CASSPEGVNTIYF
cdr3_nt: TGTGCCAGTAGCCCGGAGGGGGTAAACACCATATATTTT

j_call: TRBJ1-1
v_call: TRBV6-6
d_call: -
clone_size: -
cdr3_aa: CASSYGYDTEAFF
cdr3_nt: TGTGCCAGCAGTTACGGGTACGACACTGAAGCTTTCTTT

j_call: TRBJ2-1
v_call: TRBV2
d_call: -
clone_size: few
cdr3_aa: CASFESKGGRRNEQFF
cdr3_nt: TGTGCCAGCTTCGAGAGTAAGGGGGGCCGGCGGAATGAGCAGTTCTTC

j_call: TRBJ2-2
v_call: TRBV4-2
d_call: TRBD2
clone_size: -
cdr3_aa: CASSHLQLAGGLTNTGELFF
cdr3_nt: TGTGCCAGCAGCCATCTTCAACTAGCGGGGGGGCTAACGAACACCGGGGAGCTGTTTTTT

j_call: TRBJ2-7
v_call: TRBV3-1/TRBV3-2
d_call: TRBD2
clone_size: -
cdr3_aa: CASSLLAGVSSYEQYF
cdr3_nt: TGTGCCAGCAGCCTTCTAGCGGGGGTCAGCTCCTACGAGCAGTACTTC

j_call: TRBJ1-4
v_call: TRBV6-5
d_call: TRBD1
clone_size: -
cdr3_aa: CASRDMGQGIEKLFF
cdr3_nt: TGTGCCAGCAGGGATATGGGACAGGGGATTGAAAAACTGTTTTTT

j_call: TRBJ1-2
v_call: TRBV5-4
d_call: -
clone_size: -
cdr3_aa: CASSPQTEIYGYTF
cdr3_nt: TGTGCCAGCAGCCCCCAGACAGAAATCTATGGCTACACCTTC

j_call: TRBJ1-2
v_call: TRBV19
d_call: -
clone_size: -
cdr3_aa: CASSILTAGGGYTF
cdr3_nt: TGTGCCAGTAGTATACTTACGGCGGGAGGTGGCTACACCTTC

j_call: TRBJ1-2
v_call: TRBV2
d_call: -
clone_size: few
cdr3_aa: CASSAFRGSYGYTF
cdr3_nt: TGTGCCAGCAGTGCATTCCGGGGATCCTATGGCTACACCTTC

j_call: TRBJ2-5
v_call: TRBV3-1/TRBV3-2
d_call: TRBD2
clone_size: -
cdr3_aa: CASSQERGVGETQYF
cdr3_nt: TGTGCCAGCAGCCAGGAGCGGGGGGTCGGGGAGACCCAGTACTTC

j_call: TRBJ2-2
v_call: TRBV27
d_call: TRBD1
clone_size: -
cdr3_aa: CASSLYPLTGRNTGELFF
cdr3_nt: TGTGCCAGCAGTTTATATCCCTTGACAGGGCGGAACACCGGGGAGCTGTTTTTT

j_call: TRBJ2-1
v_call: TRBV23-1
d_call: TRBD1
clone_size: -
cdr3_aa: CASSQFDRDSYNEQFF
cdr3_nt: TGCGCCAGCAGTCAATTCGACAGGGACTCCTACAATGAGCAGTTCTTC

j_call: TRBJ1-1
v_call: TRBV29-1
d_call: TRBD1
clone_size: -
cdr3_aa: CSVAQGGTLTTEAFF
cdr3_nt: TGCAGCGTGGCCCAGGGGGGGACTCTGACCACTGAAGCTTTCTTT

j_call: TRBJ2-7
v_call: TRBV5-5
d_call: -
clone_size: once
cdr3_aa: CASSLGASYEQYF
cdr3_nt: TGTGCCAGCAGCTTGGGGGCCTCCTACGAGCAGTACTTC

j_call: TRBJ1-1
v_call: TRBV12-3/TRBV12-4
d_call: -
clone_size: few
cdr3_aa: CASSVGTYTEAFF
cdr3_nt: TGTGCCAGCAGTGTAGGGACCTACACTGAAGCTTTCTTT

j_call: TRBJ2-4
v_call: TRBV4-1
d_call: -
clone_size: -
cdr3_aa: CASSQEWASLGKNIQYF
cdr3_nt: TGCGCCAGCAGCCAAGAATGGGCCTCATTGGGGAAAAACATTCAGTACTTC

j_call: TRBJ2-7
v_call: TRBV18
d_call: -
clone_size: once
cdr3_aa: CASSPPTGPYYEQYF
cdr3_nt: TGTGCCAGCTCACCACCGACAGGACCCTACTACGAGCAGTACTTC

j_call: TRBJ2-7
v_call: TRBV5-1
d_call: -
clone_size: -
cdr3_aa: CASSLSMGYEQYF
cdr3_nt: TGCGCCAGCAGCTTGAGTATGGGCTACGAGCAGTACTTC

j_call: TRBJ1-2
v_call: TRBV7-2
d_call: TRBD1
clone_size: once
cdr3_aa: CASSPQTGYGYTF
cdr3_nt: TGTGCCAGCAGCCCTCAGACAGGGTATGGCTACACCTTC

j_call: TRBJ2-7
v_call: TRBV15
d_call: -
clone_size: -
cdr3_aa: CATSREGGISYF
cdr3_nt: TGTGCCACCAGCAGGGAGGGGGGCATTTCCTACTTC

j_call: TRBJ1-1
v_call: TRBV3-1/TRBV3-2
d_call: -
clone_size: -
cdr3_aa: CASSEGRLEAFF
cdr3_nt: TGTGCCAGCAGCGAAGGACGTCTTGAAGCTTTCTTT

j_call: TRBJ2-2
v_call: TRBV6-2/TRBV6-3
d_call: -
clone_size: -
cdr3_aa: CASSDRVLNTGELFF
cdr3_nt: TGTGCCAGCAGCGACCGGGTTCTGAACACCGGGGAGCTGTTTTTT

j_call: TRBJ2-2
v_call: TRBV5-1
d_call: -
clone_size: -
cdr3_aa: CASSLAPDGMNTGELFF
cdr3_nt: TGCGCCAGCAGCTTGGCCCCGGACGGTATGAACACCGGGGAGCTGTTTTTT